These 32 T cell receptor beta chains originate from one sample sequenced in a study of blood T cells in healthy people across ages. A J-beta primer mix and a sample-barcoded 5' primer were used in a second PCR of about 7 to 12 cycles. TCRdb re-analysed the 5' RACE reads in MiXCR, keeping a single row per CDR3 protein. This sample yields roughly 800,000 distinct CDR3 sequences, of which 58% are seen a single time; over 20% belongs to the top ten. The source material was blood. These receptors were collected from a man aged 30 to 39 in good health.

The V call is TRBV9, the J call TRBJ1-1; D possibly corresponds to TRBD1 (6 bases). The CDR3 is made up of 17 amino acids. CDR1 and CDR2 from the germline V gene are SGDLS and YYNGEE. Trimming removed 3 bases from V and 1 base from J, with 19 bases in between. The chain's CDR3 is CASSARSGQGRNTEAFF. The CDR3 DNA sequence: TGTGCCAGCAGCGCTAGGAGCGGGCAGGGGAGGAACACTGAAGCTTTCTTT.

The V and J genes are TRBV20-1 and TRBJ1-5, with a tentative D call TRBD1 (6 bases). The ends were cut back, 6 bases at V and 2 bases at J, with 11 bases in the middle. Germline V gives CDR1 DFQATT, CDR2 SNEGSKA (reference sequence). The CDR3 runs 13 residues. In nucleotides, the CDR3 is TGCAGTGCGACGACAGGCGGCAATCAGCCCCAGCATTTT. Translation gives CSATTGGNQPQHF.

Remarks on this clonotype: Compared with germline, one end of the junction differs, possibly owing to a read error. The rearrangement joins TRBV7-8 to TRBJ2-7, with D tentatively TRBD2 (6 bases). Germline lookup yields CDR1 SGHVS and CDR2 FQNEAQ. CDR3 length equals 15 residues. The CDR3 nucleotides read TGTGTCAGCAGCTTGGAGGGACGGACCTCCTACGAGCAGTACTTC. Translating gives CVSSLEGRTSYEQYF.

This clonotype was seen only a few times. The chain links TRBV28 to TRBJ1-5; no clear D gene. Deletions cut 2 bases from V and 6 bases from J, with 11 bases between. The germline CDR1 and CDR2 sequences are MDHEN and SYDVKM. The CDR3 is 14 residues long. The CDR3 here is CASSLPIRSQPQHF. CDR3 nucleotide sequence: TGTGCCAGCAGTTTACCGATTAGGAGTCAGCCCCAGCATTTT.

This clonotype was detected only a few times. V is TRBV5-1 and J is TRBJ2-1; possible D gene TRBD2, 5 bases. This CDR3 has 13 residues. CDR1 is SGHRS, CDR2 YFSETQ, per germline. Trimming cost V 3 bases and J 7 bases, with 11 bases left between them. CDR3 nucleotides: TGCGCCAGCAGCTGGACCTCGGGGAATGAGCAGTTCTTC. Translation: CASSWTSGNEQFF.

This clonotype was seen only once. The gene calls are TRBV5-5 and TRBJ2-3; no reliable D call. Trimming left V 0 bases short and J 6 bases short, with 20 bases between. Germline V CDR1 and CDR2: SGHKS, YYEKEE (reference sequence). The CDR3 consists of 17 residues. The CDR3 reads CASSLVGKLALGDTQYF. DNA of the CDR3: TGTGCCAGCAGCTTGGTGGGTAAATTGGCTCTGGGGGATACGCAGTATTTT. Combining the CDR3 with reference TRBV5-5 and TRBJ2-3 gives the whole variable domain DAGVTQSPTHLIKTRGQQVTLRCSPISGHKSVSWYQQVLGQGPQFIFQYYEKEERGRGNFPDRFSARQFPNYSSELNVNALLLGDSALYLCASSLVGKLALGDTQYFGPGTRLTVL.

The chain joins TRBV12-3 or TRBV12-4 to TRBJ2-2, with 9 bases matching TRBD2. J lost 8 bases, V lost 7 bases, and 5 bases had no gene match. This CDR3 has 13 residues. The CDR3 DNA follows: TGTGCCAGCACCCAGACTAGCGGAGGGGAGCTGTTTTTT. Protein: CASTQTSGGELFF.

The V and J genes are TRBV4-2 and TRBJ2-7; TRBD2 matches at 7 bases. After removal of 2 bases from V and 4 bases from J, the junction contained 8 bases not matched to a gene. The CDR3 has 15 residues. Germline V gene data show CDR1 as LGHNA and CDR2 as YNFKEQ. CDR3 protein: CASSQRLALKYEQYF. In DNA, the CDR3 is TGTGCCAGCAGCCAACGACTAGCTTTAAAGTACGAGCAGTACTTC.

This sequence joins TRBV20-1 and TRBJ2-1; 12 positions agree with TRBD2. The CDR3 totals 15 residues. The junction had 9 bases not matched to a gene; V was cut back by 5 bases and J by 7 bases. CDR1 and CDR2 (germline): DFQATT, SNEGSKA (reference sequence). The CDR3 region is CSARSQTSGRNEQFF. The CDR3 DNA follows: TGCAGTGCTCGCTCGCAGACTAGCGGGAGAAATGAGCAGTTCTTC.

The chain employs TRBV5-1 and TRBJ2-3, with TRBD1 matching 12 bases. Trimming at V came to 2 bases and at J to 1 base, leaving 5 bases not matched to a gene. The V gene's germline CDR1 is SGHRS and CDR2 YFSETQ. The CDR3 loop spans 17 amino acids. CDR3: CASSFTGTGGGTDTQYF. The CDR3, as DNA: TGCGCCAGCAGCTTTACCGGGACAGGGGGCGGCACAGATACGCAGTATTTT.

In its sample, this clonotype was seen a few times. The J gene is TRBJ2-3, the V gene TRBV7-9, with D hard to call. Per germline, CDR1 SEHNR and CDR2 FQNEAQ (reference sequence). The CDR3 spans 16 residues. Trimming left V 1 base short and J 6 bases short, with 17 bases between. CDR3 sequence: CASSLGSATPLDTQYF. Here the CDR3 DNA reads TGTGCCAGCAGCTTAGGGTCTGCCACCCCTCTCGATACGCAGTATTTT.

J is TRBJ2-1 and V is TRBV12-5; TRBD2 matches 8 bases. V lost 4 bases and J lost 6; bases outside the gene matches: 11. The germline CDR1 and CDR2 sequences are LGHNT and FRNRAP. The length of the CDR3 is 16 residues. The DNA of the CDR3 is TGTGCTAGTGGTTCGCCAGGGGCGGGAGGACCCAATGAGCAGTTCTTC. It encodes CASGSPGAGGPNEQFF.

This chain links TRBV6-5 with TRBJ1-2; 7 nucleotides agree with TRBD1. Trimming removed 0 bases from V and 6 bases from J; junction bases left unmatched: 16. The CDR3 sequence is 18 residues long. Germline V lookup: CDR1 MNHEY, CDR2 SVGAGI. CDR3 sequence reads: CASSYSKFGTDPGDGYTF. The CDR3 DNA follows: TGTGCCAGCAGTTACTCTAAATTCGGGACAGATCCTGGGGATGGCTACACCTTC.

This chain connects TRBV20-1 to TRBJ2-1; D is possibly TRBD2 (6 bases). The germline V gene has CDR1 DFQATT and CDR2 SNEGSKA (reference sequence). The CDR3 is made up of 13 amino acids. Between the trimmed V and J ends, which lost 1 base and 10 bases, there was a span of 14 bases. CDR3 sequence (DNA): TGCAGTGCTAGAGCGACTAGTGATTACGAGCAGTTCTTC. Protein: CSARATSDYEQFF.

About this clonotype itself: Relative to the germline gene, one junction end is altered; a read error may explain this. J is TRBJ1-6 and V is TRBV7-8; 7 bases match TRBD1. Looked up from germline, CDR1 is SGHVS and CDR2 is FQNEAQ. The CDR3 length is 15 residues. CDR3 bases: TGTGCCAGCAGCTCATCCGGGACAGCCAATTTACCCCTCCACTTT. Translated, it gives CASSSSGTANLPLHF.

J is TRBJ1-2 and V is TRBV7-9; D gene ambiguous. This CDR3 has 13 residues. CDR1 is SEHNR and CDR2 is FQNEAQ in the germline V gene (reference sequence). The V and J ends lost 11 bases and 5 bases respectively, with 18 bases between them. CDR3 region: CAATQETDYGYTF. In DNA, the CDR3 is TGTGCCGCCACGCAGGAGACTGATTATGGCTACACCTTC. The full variable domain, its missing parts supplied by reference TRBV7-9 and TRBJ1-2, is DTGVSQNPRHKITKRGQNVTFRCDPISEHNRLYWYRQTLGQGPEFLTYFQNEAQLEKSRLLSDRFSAERPKGSFSTLEIQRTEQGDSAMYLCAATQETDYGYTFGSGTRLTVV.

V usage is TRBV29-1 and J usage is TRBJ2-7, with D tentatively TRBD2 (6 bases). The germline V gene has CDR1 SQVTM and CDR2 ANQGSEA. V shed 4 bases and J shed 2 bases, with 15 bases lying between them. CDR3 size: 14 residues. The CDR3 sequence is CSVGVSGVAYEQYF. The CDR3 DNA reads TGCAGCGTTGGAGTTAGCGGAGTTGCCTACGAGCAGTACTTC.

V and J are TRBV15 and TRBJ2-1; D unresolved. Germline V gene lookup returns CDR1 LNHNV and CDR2 YYDKDF (reference sequence). The CDR3 length is 15 residues. V dropped 0 bases and J dropped 6 bases, with 12 bases sitting between them. The CDR3 is CATSRDRALSNEQFF. The CDR3 DNA reads TGTGCCACCAGCAGAGATCGGGCACTTTCCAATGAGCAGTTCTTC.

This chain uses TRBV20-1 with TRBJ2-4, with D unresolved. CDR1 is DFQATT, CDR2 SNEGSKA, per germline (reference sequence). This CDR3 spans 16 amino acids. Trimming left V 3 bases short and J 0 bases short, with 15 bases between. The CDR3 DNA reads as TGCAGTGCTAGTCGGATGGCGACATTAGCCAAAAACATTCAGTACTTC. This gives the protein CSASRMATLAKNIQYF.

The chain links TRBV29-1 to TRBJ1-4; tentative D call: TRBD1 (5 bases). The CDR3 loop spans 12 amino acids. Trimming shortened V by 7 bases and J by 5 bases, and 11 bases separated the two germline ends. Germline V gene lookup returns CDR1 SQVTM and CDR2 ANQGSEA. The CDR3 region has the DNA TGCAGCGCCGGGACGGGGAATGAAAAACTGTTTTTT. Its translation: CSAGTGNEKLFF. Drawing the rest from reference TRBV29-1 and TRBJ1-4, the complete variable domain is SAVISQKPSRDICQRGTSLTIQCQVDSQVTMMFWYRQQPGQSLTLIATANQGSEATYESGFVIDKFPISRPNLTFSTLTVSNMSPEDSSIYLCSAGTGNEKLFFGSGTQLSVL.

This chain connects TRBV4-3 to TRBJ2-5, with 13 nucleotides matching TRBD2. The length of the CDR3 is 16 residues. The J segment lost 5 bases and the V segment lost 4 bases, leaving 7 bases of the junction unmatched. Germline CDR1 reads LGHNA; CDR2 reads YSLEER. CDR3 region: CASSPTSGRQGETQYF. CDR3 nucleotides: TGCGCCAGCAGCCCGACTAGCGGGAGGCAGGGGGAGACCCAGTACTTC.

This clonotype was seen once. The chain couples TRBV30 to TRBJ1-1, with TRBD1 identical over 7 bases. Germline loops: CDR1 GTSNPN, CDR2 SVGIG (reference sequence). V dropped 8 bases and J dropped 10; count of bases not matched to a gene: 13. CDR3 length: 12 residues. The CDR3 spells CAQGEVAGGAFF. CDR3 nucleotide sequence: TGTGCCCAGGGGGAGGTCGCGGGAGGAGCTTTCTTT.

This chain connects TRBV4-2 to TRBJ2-1, with D possibly TRBD2 on 7 matching bases. Germline V gene data show CDR1 as LGHNA and CDR2 as YNFKEQ. The V end lost 4 bases, the J end lost 12 bases, and 25 bases lay between the germline ends. This CDR3 region has 16 residues. In DNA form, the CDR3 reads TGTGCCAGCAGCCGAGACGGGGGGCAGGTATCCTACGGGCAGTTCTTC. Residues: CASSRDGGQVSYGQFF.

The chain joins TRBV18 to TRBJ1-4, with D perhaps matching TRBD1 (5 bases). CDR1 is KGHSH and CDR2 is LQKENI in the germline V gene. V was shortened by 6 bases and J by 7 bases, with 21 bases between the two germline ends. The CDR3 has 16 amino acids. CDR3 sequence: CASSPSEGPGVEKLFF. CDR3 coding DNA: TGTGCCAGCTCCCCCTCCGAGGGGCCGGGCGTTGAAAAACTGTTTTTT.

This chain connects TRBV6-5 to TRBJ2-1; D is unresolved. This CDR3 is 15 amino acids long. Germline CDR1 and CDR2: MNHEY and SVGAGI. V was pared by 6 bases and J by 7 bases, with 19 bases between. CDR3 sequence: CASRIQPPQLNEQFF. The CDR3, as DNA: TGTGCCAGCAGGATCCAGCCGCCCCAATTGAATGAGCAGTTCTTC.

The chain links TRBV7-2 to TRBJ2-1, with 13 positions matching TRBD2. CDR1 and CDR2 from the germline V gene are SGHTA and FQGNSA. The CDR3 is 18 residues long. Trimming removed 1 base from V and 5 bases from J; junction bases left unmatched: 8. The CDR3 DNA sequence: TGTGCCAGCAGCTTAGAACTAGCGGGAGGGCCGTTCCACAATGAGCAGTTCTTC. Its translation: CASSLELAGGPFHNEQFF.

About this clonotype itself: A junction boundary mismatches the germline segment, possibly from a read error. V usage is TRBV7-9 and J usage is TRBJ2-1; no firm D call. There are 13 residues in the CDR3. Germline CDR1 and CDR2: SEHNR and FQNEAQ (reference sequence). The CDR3 DNA sequence: TGTGCCAGCAGCTTTTACGGGCCCTACGAGCGGTTCTTC. This encodes CASSFYGPYERFF.

This clonotype was detected only once. The V gene is TRBV7-6, the J gene TRBJ1-1; D is unresolved. Trimming stripped 1 base from V and 3 bases from J, with 12 bases between. The CDR3 has 15 residues. Looked up from germline, CDR1 is SGHVS and CDR2 is FNYEAQ. The CDR3 here is CASSLVQPQDTEAFF. The DNA of the CDR3 is TGTGCCAGCAGCTTAGTACAGCCGCAGGACACTGAAGCTTTCTTT.

This clonotype was seen only a few times. V gene TRBV5-1 combines with J gene TRBJ2-3, with 7 bases matching TRBD2. Trimming at V came to 1 base and at J to 3 bases, leaving 8 bases not matched to a gene. Germline V gene sequence: CDR1 SGHRS, CDR2 YFSETQ. This CDR3 region has 16 residues. CDR3 protein: CASSLIPGRETDTQYF. The CDR3 bases are TGCGCCAGCAGCTTGATCCCAGGGAGGGAAACAGATACGCAGTATTTT. Full variable domain (rest looked up from reference TRBV5-1 and TRBJ2-3): KAGVTQTPRYLIKTRGQQVTLSCSPISGHRSVSWYQQTPGQGLQFLFEYFSETQRNKGNFPGRFSGRQFSNSRSEMNVSTLELGDSALYLCASSLIPGRETDTQYFGPGTRLTVL.

Only a few counts were recorded for this clonotype. CDR3: CASSDFSLETQYF. DNA for the CDR3: TGTGCCAGCAGTGACTTCTCTCTGGAGACCCAGTACTTC. The rearrangement joins TRBV6-2 or TRBV6-3 to TRBJ2-5; D is unclear. CDR3 length: 13 residues. Germline lookup yields CDR1 MNHEY and CDR2 SVGEGT. Trimming stripped 5 bases from V and 5 bases from J, with 12 bases between.

This sequence joins TRBV14 and TRBJ2-5; TRBD1 or TRBD2 may be the D gene (5 bases each). V gave up 5 bases and J gave up 4 bases, with 11 bases separating them. Germline-derived CDR1 and CDR2 are SGHDN and FVKESK. The CDR3 covers 13 residues. The CDR3 loop is CASSAGQGETQYF. The CDR3 DNA reads TGTGCCAGCAGCGCGGGCCAGGGAGAGACCCAGTACTTC. The full variable domain, its missing parts supplied by reference TRBV14 and TRBJ2-5, is EAGVTQFPSHSVIEKGQTVTLRCDPISGHDNLYWYRRVMGKEIKFLLHFVKESKQDESGMPNNRFLAERTGGTYSTLKVQPAELEDSGVYFCASSAGQGETQYFGPGTRLLVL.

The rearrangement uses TRBV4-3 and TRBJ1-2; no definite D call. The V end was cut by 4 bases, the J end by 7 bases, with 28 bases between. CDR3 length equals 18 residues. Germline V gene sequence: CDR1 LGHNA, CDR2 YSLEER. CDR3 region: CASSPLFLPTGKKAGYTF. In nucleotides, the CDR3 is TGCGCCAGCAGCCCGCTCTTCCTACCGACCGGGAAGAAGGCTGGCTACACCTTC.